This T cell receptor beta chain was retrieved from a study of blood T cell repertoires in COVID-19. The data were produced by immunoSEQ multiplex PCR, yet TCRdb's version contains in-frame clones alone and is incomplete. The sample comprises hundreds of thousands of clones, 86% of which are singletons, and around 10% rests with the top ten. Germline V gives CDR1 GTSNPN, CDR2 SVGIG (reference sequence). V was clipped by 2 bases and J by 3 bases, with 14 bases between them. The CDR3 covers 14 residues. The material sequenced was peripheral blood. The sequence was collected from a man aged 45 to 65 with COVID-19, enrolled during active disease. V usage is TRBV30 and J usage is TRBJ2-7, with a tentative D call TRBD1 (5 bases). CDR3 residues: CAWSLWTRSYEQYF. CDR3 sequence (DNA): TGTGCCTGGAGTTTATGGACAAGGAGCTACGAGCAGTACTTC. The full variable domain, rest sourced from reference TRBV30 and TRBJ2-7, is SQTIHQWPATLVQPVGSPLSLECTVEGTSNPNLYWYRQAAGRGLQLLFYSVGIGQISSEVPQNLSASRPQDRQFILSSKKLLLSDSGFYLCAWSLWTRSYEQYFGPGTRLTVT.